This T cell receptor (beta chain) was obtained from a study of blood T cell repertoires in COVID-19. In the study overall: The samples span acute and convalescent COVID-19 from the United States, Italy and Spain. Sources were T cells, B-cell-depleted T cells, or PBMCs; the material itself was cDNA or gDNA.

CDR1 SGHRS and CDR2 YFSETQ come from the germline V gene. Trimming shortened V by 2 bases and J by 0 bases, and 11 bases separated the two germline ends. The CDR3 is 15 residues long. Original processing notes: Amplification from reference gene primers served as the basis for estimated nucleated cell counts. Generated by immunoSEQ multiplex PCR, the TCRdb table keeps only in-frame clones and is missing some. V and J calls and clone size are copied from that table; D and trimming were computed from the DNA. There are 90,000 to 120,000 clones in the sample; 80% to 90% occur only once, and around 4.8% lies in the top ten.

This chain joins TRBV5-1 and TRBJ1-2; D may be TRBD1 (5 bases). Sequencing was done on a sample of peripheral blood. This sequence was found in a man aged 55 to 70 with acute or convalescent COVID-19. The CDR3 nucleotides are TGCGCCAGCAGCTTAAGGGGCCAATCTAACTATGGCTACACCTTC. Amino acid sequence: CASSLRGQSNYGYTF.